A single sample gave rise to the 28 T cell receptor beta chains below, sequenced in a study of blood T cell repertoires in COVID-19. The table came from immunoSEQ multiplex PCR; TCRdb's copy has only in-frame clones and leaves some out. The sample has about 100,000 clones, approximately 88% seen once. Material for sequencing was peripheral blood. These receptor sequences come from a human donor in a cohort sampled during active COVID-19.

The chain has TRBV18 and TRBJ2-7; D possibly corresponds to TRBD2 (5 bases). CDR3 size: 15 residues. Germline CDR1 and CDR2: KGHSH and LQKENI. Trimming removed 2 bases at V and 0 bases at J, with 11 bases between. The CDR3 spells CASSPGLGSSYEQYF. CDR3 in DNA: TGTGCCAGCTCACCAGGGCTGGGGAGCTCCTACGAGCAGTACTTC.

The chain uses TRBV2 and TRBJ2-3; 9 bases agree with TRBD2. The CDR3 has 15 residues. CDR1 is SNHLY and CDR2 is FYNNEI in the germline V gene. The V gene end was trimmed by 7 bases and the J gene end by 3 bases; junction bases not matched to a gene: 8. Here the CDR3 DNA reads TGTGCCAGCAAATCGCGGGAGGGGAGAACAGATACGCAGTATTTT. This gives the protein CASKSREGRTDTQYF.

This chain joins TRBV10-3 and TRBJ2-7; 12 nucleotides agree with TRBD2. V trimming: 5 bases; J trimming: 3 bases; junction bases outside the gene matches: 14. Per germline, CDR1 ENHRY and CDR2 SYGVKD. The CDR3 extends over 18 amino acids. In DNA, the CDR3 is TGTGCCATCAGTTCCCAAAGACTAGCGGGGGAAGACCACTACGAGCAGTACTTC. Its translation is CAISSQRLAGEDHYEQYF.

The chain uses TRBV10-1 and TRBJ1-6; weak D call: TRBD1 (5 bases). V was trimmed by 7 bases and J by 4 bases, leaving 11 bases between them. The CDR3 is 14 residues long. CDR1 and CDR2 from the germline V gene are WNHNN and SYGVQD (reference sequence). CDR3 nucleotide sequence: TGCGCCAGCAACCCAGGGTTTTATAATTCACCCCTCCACTTT. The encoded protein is CASNPGFYNSPLHF.

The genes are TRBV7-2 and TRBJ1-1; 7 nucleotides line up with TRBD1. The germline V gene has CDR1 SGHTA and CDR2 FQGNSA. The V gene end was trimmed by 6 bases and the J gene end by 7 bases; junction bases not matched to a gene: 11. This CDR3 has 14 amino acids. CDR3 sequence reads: CASSPSRGSGEAFF. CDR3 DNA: TGTGCCAGCAGTCCCTCCAGGGGGTCGGGTGAAGCTTTCTTT.

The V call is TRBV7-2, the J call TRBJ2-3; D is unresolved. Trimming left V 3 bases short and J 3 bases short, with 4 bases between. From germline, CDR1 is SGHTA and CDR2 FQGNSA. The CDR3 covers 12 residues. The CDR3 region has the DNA TGTGCCAGCAGCTTCGGGACAGATACGCAGTATTTT. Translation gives CASSFGTDTQYF.

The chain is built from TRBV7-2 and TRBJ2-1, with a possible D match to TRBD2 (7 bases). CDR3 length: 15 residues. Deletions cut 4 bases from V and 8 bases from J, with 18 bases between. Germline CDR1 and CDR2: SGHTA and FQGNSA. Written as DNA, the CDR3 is TGTGCCAGCAGCTCGAACCGCCTCGGGGGGCATGAGCAGTTCTTC. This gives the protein CASSSNRLGGHEQFF.

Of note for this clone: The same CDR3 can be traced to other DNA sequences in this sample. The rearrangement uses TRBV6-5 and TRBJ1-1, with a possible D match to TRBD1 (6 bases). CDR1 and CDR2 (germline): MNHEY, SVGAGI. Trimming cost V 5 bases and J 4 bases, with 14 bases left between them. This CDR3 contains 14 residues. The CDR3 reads CASSKQGVGTEAFF. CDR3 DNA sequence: TGTGCCAGCAGTAAACAGGGTGTCGGCACTGAAGCTTTCTTT.

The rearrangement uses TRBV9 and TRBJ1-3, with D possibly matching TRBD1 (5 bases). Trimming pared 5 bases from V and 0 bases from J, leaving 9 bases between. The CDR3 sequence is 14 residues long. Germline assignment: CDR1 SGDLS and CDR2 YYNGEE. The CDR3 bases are TGTGCCAGCAGTGGGGGGAGCTCTGGAAACACCATATATTTT. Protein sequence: CASSGGSSGNTIYF.

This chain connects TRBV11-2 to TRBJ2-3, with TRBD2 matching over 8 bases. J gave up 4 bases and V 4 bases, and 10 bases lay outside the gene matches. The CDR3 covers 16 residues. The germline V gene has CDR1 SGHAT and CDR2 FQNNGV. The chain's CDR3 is CASSYQRGGGADTQYF. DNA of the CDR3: TGTGCCAGCAGCTATCAACGGGGGGGAGGCGCAGATACGCAGTATTTT. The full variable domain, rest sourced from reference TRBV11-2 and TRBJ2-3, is EAGVAQSPRYKIIEKRQSVAFWCNPISGHATLYWYQQILGQGPKLLIQFQNNGVVDDSQLPKDRFSAERLKGVDSTLKIQPAKLEDSAVYLCASSYQRGGGADTQYFGPGTRLTVL.

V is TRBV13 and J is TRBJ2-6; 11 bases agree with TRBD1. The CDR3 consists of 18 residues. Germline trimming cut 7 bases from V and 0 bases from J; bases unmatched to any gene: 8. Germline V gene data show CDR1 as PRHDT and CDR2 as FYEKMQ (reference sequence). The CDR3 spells CASNDYGTGGSGANVLTF. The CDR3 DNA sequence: TGTGCCAGCAACGATTACGGGACAGGGGGCTCTGGGGCCAACGTCCTGACTTTC.

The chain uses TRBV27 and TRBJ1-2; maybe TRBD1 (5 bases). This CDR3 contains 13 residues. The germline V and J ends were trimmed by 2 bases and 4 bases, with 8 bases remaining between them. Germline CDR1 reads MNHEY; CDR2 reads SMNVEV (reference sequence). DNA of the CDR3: TGTGCCAGCAGTTTAAAACAGGCCTATGGCTACACCTTC. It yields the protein CASSLKQAYGYTF.

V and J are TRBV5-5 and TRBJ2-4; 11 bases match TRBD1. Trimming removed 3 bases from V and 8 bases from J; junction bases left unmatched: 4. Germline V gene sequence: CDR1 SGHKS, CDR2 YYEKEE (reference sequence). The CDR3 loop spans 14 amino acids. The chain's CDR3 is CASSSGQGEDIQYF. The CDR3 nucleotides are TGTGCCAGCAGCTCGGGACAGGGGGAGGACATTCAGTACTTC.

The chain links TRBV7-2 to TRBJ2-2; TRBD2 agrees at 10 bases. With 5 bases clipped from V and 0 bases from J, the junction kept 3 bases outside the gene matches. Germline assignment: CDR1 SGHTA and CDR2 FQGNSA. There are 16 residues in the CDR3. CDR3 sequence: CASSPGLAANTGELFF. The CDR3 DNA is TGTGCCAGCAGCCCAGGACTAGCGGCGAACACCGGGGAGCTGTTTTTT.

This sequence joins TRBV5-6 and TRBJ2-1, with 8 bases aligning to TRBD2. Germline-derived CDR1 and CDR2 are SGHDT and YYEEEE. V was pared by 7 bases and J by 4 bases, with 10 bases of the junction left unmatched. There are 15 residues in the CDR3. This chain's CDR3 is CASSRGGLSYNEQFF. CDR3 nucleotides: TGTGCCAGCTCCCGGGGGGGGCTCTCATACAATGAGCAGTTCTTC.

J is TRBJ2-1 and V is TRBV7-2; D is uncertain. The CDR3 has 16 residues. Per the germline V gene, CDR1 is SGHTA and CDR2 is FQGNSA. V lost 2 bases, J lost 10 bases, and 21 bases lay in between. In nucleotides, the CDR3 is TGTGCCAGCAGCTTATCTTTCCGAGCGCTACAAGGAGAGCAGTTCTTC. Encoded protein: CASSLSFRALQGEQFF.

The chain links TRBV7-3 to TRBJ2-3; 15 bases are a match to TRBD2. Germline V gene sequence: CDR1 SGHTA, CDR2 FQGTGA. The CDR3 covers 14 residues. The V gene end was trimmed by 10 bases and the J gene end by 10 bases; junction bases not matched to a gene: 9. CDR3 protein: CATGTSGGLGAQYF. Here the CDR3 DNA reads TGTGCCACCGGGACTAGCGGGGGGCTGGGGGCGCAGTATTTT.

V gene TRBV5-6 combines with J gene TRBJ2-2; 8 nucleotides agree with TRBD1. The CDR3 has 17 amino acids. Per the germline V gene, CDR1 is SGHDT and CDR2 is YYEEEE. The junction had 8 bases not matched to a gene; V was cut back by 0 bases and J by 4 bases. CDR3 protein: CASSLDRGLRGTGELFF. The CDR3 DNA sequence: TGTGCCAGCAGCTTGGACAGGGGGTTGCGAGGCACCGGGGAGCTGTTTTTT.

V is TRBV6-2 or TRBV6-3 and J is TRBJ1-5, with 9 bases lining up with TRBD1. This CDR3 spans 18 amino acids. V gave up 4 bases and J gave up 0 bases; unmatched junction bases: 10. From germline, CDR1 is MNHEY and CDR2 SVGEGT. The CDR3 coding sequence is TGTGCCAGCAGTTCGTGGGACAGGGACGTTTATAGCAATCAGCCCCAGCATTTT. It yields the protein CASSSWDRDVYSNQPQHF.

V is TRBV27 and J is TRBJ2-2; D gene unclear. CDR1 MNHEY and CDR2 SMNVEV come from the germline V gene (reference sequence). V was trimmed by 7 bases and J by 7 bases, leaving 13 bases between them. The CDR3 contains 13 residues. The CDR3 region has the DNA TGTGCCAGCACGCCCTCATTACTCGGGGAGCTGTTTTTT. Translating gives CASTPSLLGELFF.

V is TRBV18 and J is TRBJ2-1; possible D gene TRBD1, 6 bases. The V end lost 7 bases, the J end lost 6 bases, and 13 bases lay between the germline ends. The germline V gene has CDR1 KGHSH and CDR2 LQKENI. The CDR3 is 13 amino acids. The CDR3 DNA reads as TGTGCCAGCTTAATTACAGGGACCAATGAGCAGTTCTTC. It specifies CASLITGTNEQFF. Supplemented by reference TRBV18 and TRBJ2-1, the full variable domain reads NAGVMQNPRHLVRRRGQEARLRCSPMKGHSHVYWYRQLPEEGLKFMVYLQKENIIDESGMPKERFSAEFPKEGPSILRIQQVVRGDSAAYFCASLITGTNEQFFGPGTRLTVL.

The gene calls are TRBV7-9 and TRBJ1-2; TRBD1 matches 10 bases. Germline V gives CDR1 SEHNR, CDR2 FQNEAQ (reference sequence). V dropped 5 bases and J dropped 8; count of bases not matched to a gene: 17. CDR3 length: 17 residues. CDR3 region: CASSAAAARQGAKGYTF. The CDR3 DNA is TGTGCCAGCAGCGCGGCGGCAGCTAGACAGGGGGCGAAAGGCTACACCTTC.

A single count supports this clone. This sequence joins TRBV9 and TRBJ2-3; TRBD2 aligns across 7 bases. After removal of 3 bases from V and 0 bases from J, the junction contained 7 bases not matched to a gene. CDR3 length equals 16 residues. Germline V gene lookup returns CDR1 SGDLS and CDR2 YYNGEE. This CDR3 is CASSARLAASTDTQYF. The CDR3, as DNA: TGTGCCAGCAGCGCAAGACTAGCTGCTAGCACAGATACGCAGTATTTT.

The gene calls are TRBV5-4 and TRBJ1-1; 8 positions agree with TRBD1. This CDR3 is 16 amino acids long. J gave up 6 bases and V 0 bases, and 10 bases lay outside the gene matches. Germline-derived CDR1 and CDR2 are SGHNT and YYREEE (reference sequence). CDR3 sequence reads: CASSLDRQGSRAEAFF. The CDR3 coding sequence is TGTGCCAGCAGCTTGGACCGACAGGGGTCTCGAGCTGAAGCTTTCTTT.

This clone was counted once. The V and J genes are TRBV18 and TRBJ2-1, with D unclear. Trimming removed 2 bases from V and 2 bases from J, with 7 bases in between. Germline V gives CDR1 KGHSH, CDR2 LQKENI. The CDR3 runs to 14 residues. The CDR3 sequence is CASSPVLAYNEQFF. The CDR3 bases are TGTGCCAGCTCACCAGTATTAGCCTACAATGAGCAGTTCTTC.

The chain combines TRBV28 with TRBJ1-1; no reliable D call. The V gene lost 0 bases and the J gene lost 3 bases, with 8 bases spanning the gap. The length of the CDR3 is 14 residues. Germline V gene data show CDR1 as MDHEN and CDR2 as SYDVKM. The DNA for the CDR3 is TGTGCCAGCAGTTTATGGGGGAGGGACACTGAAGCTTTCTTT. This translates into CASSLWGRDTEAFF. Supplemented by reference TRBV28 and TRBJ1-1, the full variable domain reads DVKVTQSSRYLVKRTGEKVFLECVQDMDHENMFWYRQDPGLGLRLIYFSYDVKMKEKGDIPEGYSVSREKKERFSLILESASTNQTSMYLCASSLWGRDTEAFFGQGTRLTVV.

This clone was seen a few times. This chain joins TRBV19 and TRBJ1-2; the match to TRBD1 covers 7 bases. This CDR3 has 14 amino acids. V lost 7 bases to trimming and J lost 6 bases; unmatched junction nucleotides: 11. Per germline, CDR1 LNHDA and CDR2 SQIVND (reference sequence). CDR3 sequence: CASTLGTVLHGYTF. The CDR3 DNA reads TGTGCCAGTACTTTAGGGACAGTCCTTCATGGCTACACCTTC.

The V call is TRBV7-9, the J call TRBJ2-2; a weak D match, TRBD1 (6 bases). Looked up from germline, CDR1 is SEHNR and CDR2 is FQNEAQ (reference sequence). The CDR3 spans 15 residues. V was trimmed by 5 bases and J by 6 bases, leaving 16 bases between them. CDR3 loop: CASSDTRGWAGELFF. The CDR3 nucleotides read TGTGCCAGCAGCGATACCAGGGGATGGGCCGGGGAGCTGTTTTTT.